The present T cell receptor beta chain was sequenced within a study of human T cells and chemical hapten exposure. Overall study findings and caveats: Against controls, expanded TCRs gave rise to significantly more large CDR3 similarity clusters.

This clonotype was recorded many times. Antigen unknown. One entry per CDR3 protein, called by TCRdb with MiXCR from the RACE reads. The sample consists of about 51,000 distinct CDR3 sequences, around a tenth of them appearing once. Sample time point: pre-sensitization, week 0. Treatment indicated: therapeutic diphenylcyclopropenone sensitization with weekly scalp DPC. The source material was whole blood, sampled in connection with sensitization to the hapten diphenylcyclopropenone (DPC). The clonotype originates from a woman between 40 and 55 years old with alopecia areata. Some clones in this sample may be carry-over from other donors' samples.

The CDR3 here is CARSRAGYEQYF. CDR3 sequence (DNA): TGTGCCAGGTCACGAGCAGGGTACGAGCAGTACTTC. The rearrangement joins TRBV2 to TRBJ2-7; possibly TRBD1 for D (5 bases). Germline V gene lookup returns CDR1 SNHLY and CDR2 FYNNEI. The V gene lost 9 bases and the J gene lost 4 bases, with 13 bases spanning the gap. There are 12 residues in the CDR3. Combining the CDR3 with reference TRBV2 and TRBJ2-7 gives the whole variable domain EPEVTQTPSHQVTQMGQEVILRCVPISNHLYFYWYRQILGQKVEFLVSFYNNEISEKSEIFDDQFSVERPDGSNFTLKIRSTKLEDSAMYFCARSRAGYEQYFGPGTRLTVT.